This TCR beta chain was sequenced during a study of regulatory T cells in long-lasting Graves disease. With iRepertoire HTBI primers and Arm-PCR of CDR3 regions, TCR beta libraries were built. Using its own MiXCR run on the multiplex PCR reads, TCRdb lists one record per CDR3 protein. The sample has some 370,000 distinct CDR3 sequences, approximately 23% seen once. The time point was: persistent/refractory GD, antithyroid drugs over 5 years with positive TRAb. Scientists built the TCR library using RNA that was extracted from PBMCs. EDTA tubes held approximately 10 milliliters of peripheral blood from each patient. Study-level results: TCR diversity was lower in persistent Graves' patients (versus newly diagnosed ones). TRBV28, TRBJ1-2 and TRBJ2-5 were segments that persistent disease favored. Tissue studied was limited to peripheral blood, excluding thyroid tissue.

In the case of this clonotype: What it binds is unknown.

The CDR3 length is 14 residues. The V gene end was trimmed by 7 bases and the J gene end by 2 bases; junction bases not matched to a gene: 6. Germline lookup yields CDR1 SQVTM and CDR2 ANQGSEA. The chain carries TRBV29-1 and TRBJ2-2, with 8 bases identical to TRBD1. The sample in question was peripheral blood mononuclear cells (PBMCs), obtained when the disease was refractory, from a patient treated with antithyroid drugs. The receptor was derived from a middle-aged woman with Graves disease. CDR3 nucleotide sequence: TGCAGCGCCAGACAGGGGACAAACACCGGGGAGCTGTTTTTT. Encoded protein: CSARQGTNTGELFF.